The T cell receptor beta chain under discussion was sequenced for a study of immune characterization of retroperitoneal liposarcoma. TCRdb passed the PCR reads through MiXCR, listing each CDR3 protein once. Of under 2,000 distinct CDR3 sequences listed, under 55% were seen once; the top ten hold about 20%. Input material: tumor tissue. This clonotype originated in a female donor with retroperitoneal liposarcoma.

CDR3 in DNA: TGTGCCAGCAGAAGGACAGGGATTGTGGAGACCCAGTACTTC. It codes for CASRRTGIVETQYF. The chain has TRBV6-1 and TRBJ2-1; 8 nucleotides line up with TRBD1. Matching the DNA end better, TRBJ2-5 makes the J call doubtful. There are 14 residues in the CDR3. CDR1 is MNHNS and CDR2 is SASEGT in the germline V gene.